A single sample is the source of the 22 T cell receptor beta chains below, sequenced in a study of graft-versus-host responses after intestinal transplantation. Which antigens these TCRs recognize remains unknown. This table comes from immunoSEQ multiplex PCR, and its TCRdb copy is limited to in-frame clones, with some not included. The sample carries around 88,000 clones, around 93% recorded once. The specimen comprised unstimulated CD8+ T cells sorted from spleen or lymph node cells, sampled before transplant. The receptors were sampled from a human donor who was the organ donor for an intestinal transplant.

The CDR3 DNA reads as TGCGCCAGCAGTTGGACTAGCACTTCTAACAAAGGTCGGGCCAACGTCCTGACTTTC. It codes for CASSWTSTSNKGRANVLTF. V usage is TRBV10-2 and J usage is TRBJ2-6, with 8 positions matching TRBD2. The CDR3 has 19 residues. Germline CDR1 and CDR2: WSHSY and SAAADI. V shed 5 bases, J shed 5 bases, and the junction held 17 bases outside the gene matches.

V and J are TRBV4-1 and TRBJ1-1; D not certain. The CDR3 is made up of 15 amino acids. The V end lost 0 bases, the J end lost 2 bases, and 10 bases lay between the germline ends. The germline gives CDR1 MGHRA, CDR2 YSYEKL. This CDR3 is CASSQDWAVNTEAFF. CDR3 in DNA: TGCGCCAGCAGCCAAGATTGGGCAGTAAACACTGAAGCTTTCTTT.

CDR3 sequence: CASSFGRGYEQYF. The CDR3 bases are TGTGCCAGCAGCTTCGGCAGGGGATACGAGCAGTACTTC. The chain has TRBV7-2 and TRBJ2-7; the D gene is possibly TRBD1 (6 bases). The CDR3 loop spans 13 amino acids. Trimming stripped 3 bases from V and 4 bases from J, with 10 bases between. Germline V gives CDR1 SGHTA, CDR2 FQGNSA.

The chain joins TRBV14 to TRBJ1-2, with TRBD1 matching over 7 bases. The CDR3 contains 15 residues. Germline loops: CDR1 SGHDN, CDR2 FVKESK. Losses at the gene ends were 5 bases for V and 3 bases for J; bases not matched to a gene: 9. The CDR3: CASSVTGTGDYGYTF. In DNA form, the CDR3 reads TGTGCCAGCAGCGTGACAGGGACGGGCGACTATGGCTACACCTTC.

The chain employs TRBV10-1 and TRBJ2-2, with TRBD2 matching 12 bases. The CDR3 is 17 amino acids. V shed 2 bases and J 0 bases; nucleotides not matched to a gene: 1. CDR1 and CDR2 (germline): WNHNN, SYGVQD (reference sequence). The chain's CDR3 is CASSEGLAGTNTGELFF. CDR3 bases: TGCGCCAGCAGTGAGGGACTAGCGGGAACGAACACCGGGGAGCTGTTTTTT.

The chain has TRBV7-9 and TRBJ2-7; 12 nucleotides line up with TRBD2. The V gene's germline CDR1 is SEHNR and CDR2 FQNEAQ (reference sequence). This CDR3 is built from 18 residues. V lost 4 bases and J lost 0; bases outside the gene matches: 10. The CDR3 loop reads CASSSGLAGLLLSYEQYF. As DNA, the CDR3 is TGTGCCAGCAGCTCAGGACTAGCGGGATTGCTCCTCTCCTACGAGCAGTACTTC.

This clone was observed once. The rearrangement uses TRBV5-6 and TRBJ2-3; the D gene is possibly TRBD2 (5 bases). Germline assignment: CDR1 SGHDT and CDR2 YYEEEE. V lost 3 bases and J 4 bases, leaving 12 bases between the germline ends. This CDR3 region has 14 residues. The CDR3 spells CASSYTSQADTQYF. In DNA, the CDR3 is TGTGCCAGCAGCTATACTAGTCAGGCAGATACGCAGTATTTT.

This clone was seen a few times. The gene calls are TRBV2 and TRBJ2-7; 10 bases line up with TRBD2. Germline CDR1 reads SNHLY; CDR2 reads FYNNEI. V lost 3 bases, J lost 5 bases, and 1 base stayed unmatched. The CDR3 has 13 residues. DNA for the CDR3: TGTGCCAGCAGTGATCTAGCGGGGGACGAGCAGTACTTC. Protein sequence: CASSDLAGDEQYF.

J is TRBJ1-2 and V is TRBV7-8; D is uncertain. Germline V gene data show CDR1 as SGHVS and CDR2 as FQNEAQ. V shed 4 bases and J shed 4 bases, with 13 bases lying between them. This CDR3 contains 14 residues. This CDR3 is CASSSLVRGYGYTF. In DNA, the CDR3 is TGTGCCAGCAGCTCGCTTGTCAGAGGCTATGGCTACACCTTC.

The genes are TRBV7-2 and TRBJ2-1; 9 bases are shared with TRBD2. V was clipped by 1 base and J by 6 bases; unmatched bases: 4. The CDR3 loop spans 15 amino acids. Germline V CDR1 and CDR2: SGHTA, FQGNSA. CDR3 sequence (DNA): TGTGCCAGCAGCTTAGGGGTAGCGGGGGTCAATGAGCAGTTCTTC. Translation: CASSLGVAGVNEQFF.

The chain is built from TRBV18 and TRBJ1-2; D call uncertain. V lost 2 bases, J lost 6 bases, and 7 bases lay in between. The germline gives CDR1 KGHSH, CDR2 LQKENI. The CDR3 sequence is 12 residues long. CDR3: CASSPVANGYTF. The CDR3 region has the DNA TGTGCCAGCTCACCAGTGGCCAATGGCTACACCTTC.

The rearrangement uses TRBV19 and TRBJ2-1; 8 positions match TRBD1. After removal of 10 bases from V and 2 bases from J, the junction contained 10 bases not matched to a gene. This CDR3 contains 15 residues. Germline CDR1 LNHDA, CDR2 SQIVND (reference sequence). The chain's CDR3 is CATPSRTGPYNEQFF. The CDR3 DNA follows: TGTGCCACCCCGTCCAGGACAGGGCCCTACAATGAGCAGTTCTTC.

The rearrangement uses TRBV2 and TRBJ1-4; no definite D call. The germline V gene encodes CDR1 SNHLY and CDR2 FYNNEI. The CDR3 length is 15 residues. Trimming stripped 6 bases from V and 0 bases from J, with 11 bases between. The CDR3 DNA follows: TGTGCCAGCAGCCGGAACGGGGCAACTAATGAAAAACTGTTTTTT. Its translation: CASSRNGATNEKLFF. The full variable domain, in which reference TRBV2 and TRBJ1-4 provide the parts outside the CDR3, is EPEVTQTPSHQVTQMGQEVILRCVPISNHLYFYWYRQILGQKVEFLVSFYNNEISEKSEIFDDQFSVERPDGSNFTLKIRSTKLEDSAMYFCASSRNGATNEKLFFGSGTQLSVL.

This chain joins TRBV9 and TRBJ1-2; no clear D gene. CDR3 length: 18 amino acids. Trimming cost V 0 bases and J 4 bases, with 22 bases left between them. Germline V gene data show CDR1 as SGDLS and CDR2 as YYNGEE. CDR3 in amino acids: CASSVEEYPLPISYGYTF. The CDR3 coding sequence is TGTGCCAGCAGCGTAGAAGAATACCCTTTGCCTATATCCTATGGCTACACCTTC.

This chain connects TRBV7-9 to TRBJ1-2; no clear D gene. CDR1 and CDR2 from the germline V gene are SEHNR and FQNEAQ (reference sequence). Trimming cost V 5 bases and J 7 bases, with 5 bases left between them. The length of the CDR3 is 10 residues. The CDR3 loop reads CASSLIGYTF. As DNA, the CDR3 is TGTGCCAGCAGCCTTATTGGCTACACCTTC.

This rearrangement joins TRBV7-2 to TRBJ2-1; 10 bases are shared with TRBD2. V trimming: 1 base; J trimming: 4 bases; junction bases outside the gene matches: 1. The CDR3 has 15 amino acids. From germline, CDR1 is SGHTA and CDR2 FQGNSA. The CDR3 nucleotides are TGTGCCAGCAGCTTAGTAGCGGGGGGTTACAATGAGCAGTTCTTC. Translating it yields CASSLVAGGYNEQFF.

The V call is TRBV27, the J call TRBJ2-5, with TRBD1 matching over 7 bases. This CDR3 is 18 amino acids long. The ends lost 5 bases at V and 2 bases at J; junction bases unmatched: 17. Germline CDR1 reads MNHEY; CDR2 reads SMNVEV (reference sequence). DNA for the CDR3: TGTGCCAGCAGTCTGTTGGGATCCGGGACAGAACAACAAGAGACCCAGTACTTC. Encoded protein: CASSLLGSGTEQQETQYF.

The CDR3 loop is CAWSQGFTGTEAFF. For the CDR3, the DNA is TGTGCCTGGAGCCAGGGTTTTACGGGCACTGAAGCTTTCTTT. The V and J genes are TRBV30 and TRBJ1-1, with D possibly TRBD1 on 5 matching bases. Germline-derived CDR1 and CDR2 are GTSNPN and SVGIG (reference sequence). V was clipped by 3 bases and J by 4 bases, with 15 bases between them. This CDR3 contains 14 residues.

This clone has a single count. The V call is TRBV5-4, the J call TRBJ2-7; TRBD1 agrees at 7 bases. With 4 bases clipped from V and 3 bases from J, the junction kept 4 bases outside the gene matches. Per germline, CDR1 SGHNT and CDR2 YYREEE (reference sequence). The CDR3 spans 13 residues. The DNA of the CDR3 is TGTGCCAGCAGCCCCCGGGACAGCTACGAGCAGTACTTC. Its translation is CASSPRDSYEQYF.

The chain has TRBV6-5 and TRBJ2-7; D unclear. CDR3 size: 15 residues. The ends were cut back, 0 bases at V and 4 bases at J, with 13 bases in the middle. Germline CDR1 is MNHEY and CDR2 is SVGAGI. CDR3 protein: CASSYSNNVLYEQYF. The CDR3 coding sequence is TGTGCCAGCAGTTACTCGAATAACGTTTTGTACGAGCAGTACTTC.

The chain joins TRBV5-1 to TRBJ1-1; D is possibly TRBD1 (5 bases). This CDR3 has 13 amino acids. V shed 4 bases and J shed 7 bases, with 14 bases lying between them. Per germline, CDR1 SGHRS and CDR2 YFSETQ. CDR3 sequence (DNA): TGCGCCAGCAGCCACCACGGGGCCTTTGAAGCTTTCTTT. Protein product: CASSHHGAFEAFF.

The chain combines TRBV10-1 with TRBJ2-5; D is unresolved. Judging by the DNA end, TRBJ2-7 fits better; the J call may be wrong. Per the germline V gene, CDR1 is WNHNN and CDR2 is SYGVQD (reference sequence). This CDR3 is built from 16 residues. CDR3 nucleotide sequence: TGCGCCAGCAGTGAGTCGGGCAGCCGTACAAACTACGAGCAGTACTTC. Translated, it gives CASSESGSRTNYEQYF.